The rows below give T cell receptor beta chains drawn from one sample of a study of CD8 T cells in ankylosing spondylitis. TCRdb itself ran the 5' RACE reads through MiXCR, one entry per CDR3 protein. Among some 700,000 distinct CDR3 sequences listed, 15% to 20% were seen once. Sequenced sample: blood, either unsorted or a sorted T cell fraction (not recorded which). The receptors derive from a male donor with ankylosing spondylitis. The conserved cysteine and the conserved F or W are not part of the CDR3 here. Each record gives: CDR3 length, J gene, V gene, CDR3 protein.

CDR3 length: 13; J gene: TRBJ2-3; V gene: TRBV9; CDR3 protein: ATKAGVLSTDTQY
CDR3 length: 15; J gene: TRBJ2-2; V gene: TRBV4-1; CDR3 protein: ASSQGTSGANTGELF
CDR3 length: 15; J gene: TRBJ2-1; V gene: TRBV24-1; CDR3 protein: ATSESGLAGSYNEQF
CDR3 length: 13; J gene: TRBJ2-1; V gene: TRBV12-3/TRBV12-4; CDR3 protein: ASSYRPFTANEQF
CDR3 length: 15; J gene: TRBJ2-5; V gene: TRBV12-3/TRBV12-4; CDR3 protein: ASSLVAGGAGEETQY
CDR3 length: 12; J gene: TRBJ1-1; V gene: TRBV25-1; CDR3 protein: ASIPTGGGTEAF
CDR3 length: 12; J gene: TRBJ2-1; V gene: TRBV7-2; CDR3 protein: ASSLSVALNEQF
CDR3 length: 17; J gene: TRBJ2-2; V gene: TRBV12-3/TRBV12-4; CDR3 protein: ASSPTPGTSGGVGGELF
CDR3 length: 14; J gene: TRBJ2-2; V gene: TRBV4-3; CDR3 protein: ASSQSAGANTGELF
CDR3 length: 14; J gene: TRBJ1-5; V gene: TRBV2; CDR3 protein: ASSAVSGVRNQPQH
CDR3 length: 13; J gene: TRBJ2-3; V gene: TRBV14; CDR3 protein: ASSHKRRGGGRQY
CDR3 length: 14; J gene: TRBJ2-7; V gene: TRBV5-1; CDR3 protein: ASSLRRGETSYEQY
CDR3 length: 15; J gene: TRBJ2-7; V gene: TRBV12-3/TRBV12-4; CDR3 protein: ASSFGSFVSSMDEQY
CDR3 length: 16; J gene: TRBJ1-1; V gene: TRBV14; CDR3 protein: ASSPNKGEWGMNTEAF
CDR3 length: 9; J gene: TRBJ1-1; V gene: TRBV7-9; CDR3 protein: ASMGGGEAF
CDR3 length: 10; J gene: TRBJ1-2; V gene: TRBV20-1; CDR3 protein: SAIGQAYGYT
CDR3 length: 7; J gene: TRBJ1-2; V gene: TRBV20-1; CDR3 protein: SASNGYT
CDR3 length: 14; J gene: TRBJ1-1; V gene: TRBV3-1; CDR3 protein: ASSPRDSPRYTEAF
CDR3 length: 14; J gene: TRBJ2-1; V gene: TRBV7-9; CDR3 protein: ASSSSGQGVWDEQF
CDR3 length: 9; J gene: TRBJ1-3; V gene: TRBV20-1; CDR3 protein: SAKTGNTIY
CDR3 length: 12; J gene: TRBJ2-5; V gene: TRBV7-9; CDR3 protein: ASSLPGYQETQY
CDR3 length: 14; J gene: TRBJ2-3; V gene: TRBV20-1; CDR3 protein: SARDLVVSSTDTQY
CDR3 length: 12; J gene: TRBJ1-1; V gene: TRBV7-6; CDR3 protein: ASSLGWTVSEAF
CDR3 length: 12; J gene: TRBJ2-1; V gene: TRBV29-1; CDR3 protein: SVPLAGGNNEQF
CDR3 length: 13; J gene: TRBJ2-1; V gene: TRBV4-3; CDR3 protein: ASSQGIAGEGGQF
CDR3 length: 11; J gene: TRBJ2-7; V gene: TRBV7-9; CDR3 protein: ASSQTSSYEQY
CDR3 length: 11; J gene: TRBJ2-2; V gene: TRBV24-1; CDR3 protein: ATSDSYTGELF
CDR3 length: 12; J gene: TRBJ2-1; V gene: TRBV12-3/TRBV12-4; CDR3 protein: ASSLWTGRNEQF